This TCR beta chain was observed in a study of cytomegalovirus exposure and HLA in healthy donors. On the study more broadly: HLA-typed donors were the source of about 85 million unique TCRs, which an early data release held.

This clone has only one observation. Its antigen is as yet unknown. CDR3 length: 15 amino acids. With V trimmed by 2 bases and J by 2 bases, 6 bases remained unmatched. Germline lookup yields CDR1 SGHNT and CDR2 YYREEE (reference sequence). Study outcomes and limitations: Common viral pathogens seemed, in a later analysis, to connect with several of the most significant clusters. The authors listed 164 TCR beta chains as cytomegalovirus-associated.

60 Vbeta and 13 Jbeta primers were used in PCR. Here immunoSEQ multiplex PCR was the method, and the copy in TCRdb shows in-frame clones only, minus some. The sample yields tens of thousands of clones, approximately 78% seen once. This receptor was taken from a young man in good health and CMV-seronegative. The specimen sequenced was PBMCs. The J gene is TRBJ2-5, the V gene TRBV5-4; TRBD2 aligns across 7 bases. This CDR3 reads CASSFGGRGQETQYF. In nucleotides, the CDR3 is TGTGCCAGCAGCTTTGGCGGGAGAGGGCAAGAGACCCAGTACTTC.